This T cell receptor (beta chain) was captured by sequencing in a study of graft-versus-host responses after intestinal transplantation. Across the study: Each of the recipients got a multivisceral, liver-intestinal, or isolated intestinal transplant. General study points: Early post-transplant HvG declines showed an association with peak circulating GvH clone levels. Analysis identified GvH clones in recipient marrow, with some appearing first in ileum or blood. Patients who carried graft-donor T cell macrochimerism also had high graft-versus-host to host-versus-graft clonal ratios in their allografts.

Turning to this clone: No antigen is known for it.

The CDR3 totals 17 residues. Sequenced by immunoSEQ multiplex PCR; TCRdb stores in-frame clones only, minus some. The sample includes about 100,000 clones, more than 75% seen only once; the top ten take approximately 0.88%. The sample was unstimulated CD4+ T cells sorted from spleen or lymph node cells, taken before intestinal transplant. This receptor was obtained from a human donor who received an intestinal transplant. The V call is TRBV21-1, the J call TRBJ2-7. TRBV21-1 is shown as a pseudogene. CDR3: CASNGDGRASGSYEQYF. The CDR3 nucleotides read TGTGCCAGCAATGGGGACGGCCGGGCCTCGGGAAGCTACGAGCAGTACTTC.